This is a list of T cell receptor beta chains from one sample in a study of control samples from healthy donors and cancer patients. Profiling relied on immunoSEQ multiplex PCR, and the TCRdb table lists in-frame clones only, not all of them. The profile shows about 160,000 clones, roughly 89% of them singletons. Specimen: blood. These TCRs come from a man aged 25 to 40 in good health. CDR3s include the opening cysteine and the closing phenylalanine or tryptophan. A D gene is named only where the DNA matches it firmly. Only part of the rows carry a size: once, few, many, or a class if the clone is expanded.

d_gene	j_gene	v_gene	abundance	CDR3nt	CDR3aa
-	TRBJ2-6	TRBV30	-	TGTGCCTGGAGTCCCCTCCATTCAACTGGGGCCAACGTCCTGACTTTC	CAWSPLHSTGANVLTF
-	TRBJ2-1	TRBV2	-	TGTGCCAGCAGTTATGGAGGAGACATTTACAATGAGCAGTTCTTC	CASSYGGDIYNEQFF
-	TRBJ1-2	TRBV4-1	-	TGCGCCAGCAGCATACATGATCGGGGGGCGGGCGGCTACACCTTC	CASSIHDRGAGGYTF
-	TRBJ1-3	TRBV7-2	-	TGTGCCAGCAGCTTAGGTGGGATCTCTGGAAACACCATATATTTT	CASSLGGISGNTIYF
TRBD1	TRBJ1-4	TRBV4-1	-	TGCGCCAGCAGGGCCGGACAGGGGAATGAAAAACTGTTTTTT	CASRAGQGNEKLFF
-	TRBJ1-5	TRBV2	-	TGTGCCAGCAAACAGGGTGGCAATCAGCCCCAGCATTTT	CASKQGGNQPQHF
TRBD2	TRBJ2-5	TRBV19	-	TGTGCCAGTAGGTCCGAGCGGGGTTCAAAGGAGACCCAGTACTTC	CASRSERGSKETQYF
TRBD1	TRBJ2-3	TRBV6-5	-	TGTGCCAGCAACAGGGGCCTAGAGGGGGCAGATACGCAGTATTTT	CASNRGLEGADTQYF
-	TRBJ1-5	TRBV19	-	TGTGCCAGTAGCCCCGGACGGAGCAATCAGCCCCAGCATTTT	CASSPGRSNQPQHF
TRBD1	TRBJ1-6	TRBV2	-	TGTGCCAGCAGTGAAGCCACAGGGGGCACTTCACCCCTCCACTTT	CASSEATGGTSPLHF
-	TRBJ1-2	TRBV27	-	TGTGCCAGCAGTTTACAGGAGACAGGTGCTAGCTACACCTTC	CASSLQETGASYTF
-	TRBJ1-2	TRBV2	once	TGTGCCAGCAGTGACGGCGGGTCTAACTATGGCTACACCTTC	CASSDGGSNYGYTF
-	TRBJ1-1	TRBV10-3	-	TGTGCCATCAGTGTGGCGGAGAACACTGAAGCTTTCTTT	CAISVAENTEAFF
-	TRBJ2-7	TRBV28	-	TGTGCCAGCAGTTTAGGGTCACTCGAGCAGTACTTC	CASSLGSLEQYF
-	TRBJ2-5	TRBV20-1	-	TGCAGTGCTAGTTCCCTGAAGTTGGGGGGAGAGACCCAGTACTTC	CSASSLKLGGETQYF
-	TRBJ1-1	TRBV7-9	-	TGTGCCAGCATCCCGAGGGATGGCACTGAAGCTTTCTTT	CASIPRDGTEAFF
-	TRBJ1-1	TRBV24-1	-	TGTGCCACCAGTGATACCGGGCCGAACACTGAAGCTTTCTTT	CATSDTGPNTEAFF
-	TRBJ2-7	TRBV2	-	TGTGCCACCAGGGGGGGACAGTTCGAGCAGTACTTC	CATRGGQFEQYF
TRBD2	TRBJ2-3	TRBV3-1/TRBV3-2	-	TGTGCCAGCAGCCAAGTAAAAACGGGGAGGGGCACAGATACGCAGTATTTT	CASSQVKTGRGTDTQYF
-	TRBJ1-5	TRBV28	-	TGTGCCAGCAGTTTTTGGGGGACGAATCAGCCCCAGCATTTT	CASSFWGTNQPQHF
TRBD1	TRBJ1-1	TRBV15	-	TGTGCCACCCGACAGGGCAATTTAAACGGAGCTTTCTTT	CATRQGNLNGAFF
-	TRBJ2-7	TRBV19	-	TGTGCCAGTAGTGCTTCAGCGGACGGTTACTACGAGCAGTACTTC	CASSASADGYYEQYF
TRBD1	TRBJ1-1	TRBV28	-	TGTGCCAGCAGCTCGACAGGGTTGAACACTGAAGCTTTCTTT	CASSSTGLNTEAFF
TRBD1	TRBJ2-7	TRBV7-9	-	TGTGCCGGCAGCCTCCTTTTGACAGGGGGCAGCTCCTACGAGCAGTACTTC	CAGSLLLTGGSSYEQYF
-	TRBJ2-7	TRBV7-2	-	TGTGCCAGCAGCTTGGGGCCTAGCTCCTACGAGCAGTACTTC	CASSLGPSSYEQYF
TRBD2	TRBJ2-1	TRBV7-2	-	TGTGCCAGCAGCTCGCGTAGACTAGCGGGGAACAATGAGCAGTTCTTC	CASSSRRLAGNNEQFF
-	TRBJ1-3	TRBV12-5	-	TGTGCTAGTGGTTTGGTTACCCTTTTGGGGGAACGGGCCACCATATATTTT	CASGLVTLLGERATIYF
-	TRBJ1-5	TRBV19	-	TGTGCCAGTATTGATTCGGATAGCAATCAGCCCCAGCATTTT	CASIDSDSNQPQHF
-	TRBJ2-7	TRBV6-2/TRBV6-3	few	TGTGCCAGCAGTCCCAATCCCCTGAGCTACGAGCAGTACTTC	CASSPNPLSYEQYF
-	TRBJ2-2	TRBV5-8	-	TGTGCCAGCAGTTCCTGGATGGCGGAGCTGTTTTTT	CASSSWMAELFF
-	TRBJ2-5	TRBV5-1	-	TGCGCCAGCAGCACGGACCAGGGAGAGACCCAGTACTTC	CASSTDQGETQYF
TRBD1	TRBJ2-3	TRBV6-5	-	TGTGCCAGCAGTTACGCCCCAGGGGGTCGGACAGATACGCAGTATTTT	CASSYAPGGRTDTQYF
-	TRBJ1-5	TRBV5-5	-	TGTGCCAGCCGGAGACAGGCCGGCAATCAGCCCCAGCATTTT	CASRRQAGNQPQHF